The entry below gives a single T cell receptor (beta chain) sequence along with its context. Antigen: not known. The data belong to a study of vaccination and CD4 T cells after COVID-19. The overall study: Typically, post-vaccine samples were obtained a median about 70 days after dose two, within a range of 14 to 241. Culture controls were given either a CEFX pool, an HIV-1 Nef pool, or no peptide.

Treatment in this sample: roughly 11-day PBMC culture with coronavirus spike peptide pools or control peptides (ViraFEST assay). Once peptide pools had expanded antigen-specific T cells, ViraFEST sequenced TCRs. At the Johns Hopkins FTIC core, DNA taken from cultured CD4+ T cells was sequenced by way of the Oncomine TCR Beta short-read assay. CD4+ T cells were cultured, and genomic DNA was extracted from them. A single record per CDR3 protein comes from TCRdb applying MiXCR to the PCR reads. Here the sample spans 25,000 to 30,000 distinct CDR3 sequences, approximately 66% being singletons. The sequence derives from a human donor who received a COVID-19 vaccine. Sequencing used CD4+ T cells from blood, cultured in vitro, obtained after SARS-CoV-2 vaccination.

The CDR3 here is CSARAHRGAGDEAFF. DNA of the CDR3: TGCAGTGCTAGAGCACATCGCGGGGCAGGCGACGAAGCTTTCTTT. The chain uses TRBV20-1 and TRBJ1-1; the D gene is possibly TRBD1 (5 bases). CDR1 and CDR2 from the germline V gene are DFQATT and SNEGSKA (reference sequence). Trimming left V 1 base short and J 8 bases short, with 20 bases between. There are 15 residues in the CDR3.